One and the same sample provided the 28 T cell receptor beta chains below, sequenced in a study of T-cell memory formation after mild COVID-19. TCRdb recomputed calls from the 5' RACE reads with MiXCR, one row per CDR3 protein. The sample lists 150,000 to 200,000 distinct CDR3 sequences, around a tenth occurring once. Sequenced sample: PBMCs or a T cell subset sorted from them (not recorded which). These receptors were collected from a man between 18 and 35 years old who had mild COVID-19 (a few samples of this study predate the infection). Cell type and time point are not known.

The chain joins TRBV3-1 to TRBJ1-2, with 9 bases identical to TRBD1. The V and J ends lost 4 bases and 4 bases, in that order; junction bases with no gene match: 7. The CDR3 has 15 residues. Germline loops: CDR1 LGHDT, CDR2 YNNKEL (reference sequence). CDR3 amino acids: CASSLGQGNFYGYTF. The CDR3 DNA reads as TGTGCCAGCAGCCTCGGACAGGGGAATTTCTATGGCTACACCTTC.

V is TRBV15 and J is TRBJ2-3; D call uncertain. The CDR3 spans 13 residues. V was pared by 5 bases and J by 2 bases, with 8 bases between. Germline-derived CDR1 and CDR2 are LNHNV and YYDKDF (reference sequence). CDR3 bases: TGTGCCACCAGCCTTCTGATCACAGATACGCAGTATTTT. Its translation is CATSLLITDTQYF.

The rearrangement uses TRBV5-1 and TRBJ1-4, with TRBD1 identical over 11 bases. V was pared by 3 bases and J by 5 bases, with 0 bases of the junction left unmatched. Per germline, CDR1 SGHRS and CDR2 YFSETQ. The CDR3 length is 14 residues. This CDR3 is CASSWDRGNEKLFF. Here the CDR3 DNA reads TGCGCCAGCAGCTGGGACAGGGGGAATGAAAAACTGTTTTTT.

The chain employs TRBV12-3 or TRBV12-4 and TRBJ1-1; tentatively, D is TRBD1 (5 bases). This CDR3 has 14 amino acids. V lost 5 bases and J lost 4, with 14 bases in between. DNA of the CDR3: TGTGCCAGCAGTCGACAAGGGGAGGGCACTGAAGCTTTCTTT. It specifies CASSRQGEGTEAFF.

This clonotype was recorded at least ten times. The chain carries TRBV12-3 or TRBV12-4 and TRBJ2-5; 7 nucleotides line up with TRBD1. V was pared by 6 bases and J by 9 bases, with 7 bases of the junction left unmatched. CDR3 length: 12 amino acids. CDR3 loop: CASRPNRGAQYF. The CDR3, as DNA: TGTGCCAGCAGGCCAAACAGGGGCGCCCAGTACTTC.

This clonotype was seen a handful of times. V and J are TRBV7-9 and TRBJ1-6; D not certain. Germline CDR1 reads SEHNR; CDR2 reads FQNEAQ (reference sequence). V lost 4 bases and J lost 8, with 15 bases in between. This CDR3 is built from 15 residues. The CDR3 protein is CASSSPGLRDSPLHF. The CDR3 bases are TGTGCCAGCAGCTCCCCCGGTTTGCGAGATTCACCCCTCCACTTT.

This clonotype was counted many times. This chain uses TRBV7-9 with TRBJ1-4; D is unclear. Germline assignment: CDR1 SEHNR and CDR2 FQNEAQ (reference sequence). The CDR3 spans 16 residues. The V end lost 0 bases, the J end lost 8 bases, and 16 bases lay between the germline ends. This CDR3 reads CASSLAIAGRREKLFF. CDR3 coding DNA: TGTGCCAGCAGCTTAGCGATAGCTGGGAGGAGGGAAAAACTGTTTTTT.

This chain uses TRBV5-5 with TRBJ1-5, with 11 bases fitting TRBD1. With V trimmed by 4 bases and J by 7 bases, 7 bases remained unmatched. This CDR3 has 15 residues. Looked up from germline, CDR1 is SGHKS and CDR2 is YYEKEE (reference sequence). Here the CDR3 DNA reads TGTGCCAGCAGCCCTCAGGGGGACAGGGGGCAGCCCCAGCATTTT. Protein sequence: CASSPQGDRGQPQHF.

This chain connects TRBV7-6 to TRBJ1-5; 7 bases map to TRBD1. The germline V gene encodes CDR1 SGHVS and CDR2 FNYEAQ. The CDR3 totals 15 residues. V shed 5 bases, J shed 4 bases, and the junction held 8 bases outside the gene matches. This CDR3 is CASSRSTGLNQPQHF. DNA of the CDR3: TGTGCCAGCAGCCGCTCGACAGGGTTGAATCAGCCCCAGCATTTT.

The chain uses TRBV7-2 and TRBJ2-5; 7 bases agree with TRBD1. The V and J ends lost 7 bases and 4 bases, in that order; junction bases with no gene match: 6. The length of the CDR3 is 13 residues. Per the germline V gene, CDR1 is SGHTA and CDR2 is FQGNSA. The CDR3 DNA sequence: TGTGCCAGCACCGGGACAGTCGGAGAGACCCAGTACTTC. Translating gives CASTGTVGETQYF.

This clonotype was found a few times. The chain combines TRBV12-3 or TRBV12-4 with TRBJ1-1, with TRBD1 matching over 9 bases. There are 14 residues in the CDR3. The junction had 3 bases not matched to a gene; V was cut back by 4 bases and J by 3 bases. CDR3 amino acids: CASSYGQGYTEAFF. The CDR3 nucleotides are TGTGCCAGCAGTTACGGACAGGGGTACACTGAAGCTTTCTTT.

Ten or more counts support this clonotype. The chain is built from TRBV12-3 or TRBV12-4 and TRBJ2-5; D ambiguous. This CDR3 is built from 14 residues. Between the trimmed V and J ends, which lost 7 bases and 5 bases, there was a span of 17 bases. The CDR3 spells CASTLRLLDETQYF. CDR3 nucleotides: TGTGCCAGCACCCTGAGGCTATTGGACGAGACCCAGTACTTC.

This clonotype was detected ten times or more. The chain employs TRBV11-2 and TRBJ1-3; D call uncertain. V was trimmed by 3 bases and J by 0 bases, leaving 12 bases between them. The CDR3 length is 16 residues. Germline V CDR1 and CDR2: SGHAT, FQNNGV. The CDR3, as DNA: TGTGCCAGCAGCTTCCTTATGGTCCACTCTGGAAACACCATATATTTT. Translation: CASSFLMVHSGNTIYF.

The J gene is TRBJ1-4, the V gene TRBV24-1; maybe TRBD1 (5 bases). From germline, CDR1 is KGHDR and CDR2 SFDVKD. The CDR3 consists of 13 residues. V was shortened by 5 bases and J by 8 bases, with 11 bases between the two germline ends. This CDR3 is CATSARAGEKLFF. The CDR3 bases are TGTGCCACCAGTGCCAGGGCAGGGGAAAAACTGTTTTTT.

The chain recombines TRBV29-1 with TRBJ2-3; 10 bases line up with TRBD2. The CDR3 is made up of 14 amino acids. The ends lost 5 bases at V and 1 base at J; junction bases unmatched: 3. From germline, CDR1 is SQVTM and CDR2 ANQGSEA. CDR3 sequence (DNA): TGCAGCGTTTCCGGGACTAGCGGCACAGATACGCAGTATTTT. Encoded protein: CSVSGTSGTDTQYF.

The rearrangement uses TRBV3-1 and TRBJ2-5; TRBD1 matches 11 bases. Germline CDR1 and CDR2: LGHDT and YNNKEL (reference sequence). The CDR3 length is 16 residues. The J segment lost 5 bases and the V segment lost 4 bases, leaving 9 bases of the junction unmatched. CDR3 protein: CASSRRDRGVVETQYF. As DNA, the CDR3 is TGTGCCAGCAGCCGGCGGGACAGGGGGGTAGTGGAGACCCAGTACTTC.

CDR3 loop: CASREQGNYGYTF. CDR3 nucleotides: TGTGCCAGCAGGGAACAGGGCAACTATGGCTACACCTTC. The chain has TRBV6-5 and TRBJ1-2, with D possibly being TRBD1 (6 bases). V was shortened by 6 bases and J by 2 bases, with 10 bases between the two germline ends. Germline loops: CDR1 MNHEY, CDR2 SVGAGI. The CDR3 sequence is 13 residues long.

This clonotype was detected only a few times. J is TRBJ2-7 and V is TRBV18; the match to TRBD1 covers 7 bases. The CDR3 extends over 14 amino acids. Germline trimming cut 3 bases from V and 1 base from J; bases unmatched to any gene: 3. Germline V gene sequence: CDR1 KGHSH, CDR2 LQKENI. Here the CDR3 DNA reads TGTGCCAGCTCACCCGGGACAGCATCCTACGAGCAGTACGTC. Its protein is CASSPGTASYEQYV.

The CDR3 nucleotides are TGTGCCACCAGTGACGTCCCGGGGAGTGGGAACACTGAAGCTTTCTTT. Protein: CATSDVPGSGNTEAFF. V gene TRBV24-1 combines with J gene TRBJ1-1, with D hard to call. V was trimmed by 4 bases and J by 1 base, leaving 15 bases between them. The CDR3 is 16 residues long. From germline, CDR1 is KGHDR and CDR2 SFDVKD.

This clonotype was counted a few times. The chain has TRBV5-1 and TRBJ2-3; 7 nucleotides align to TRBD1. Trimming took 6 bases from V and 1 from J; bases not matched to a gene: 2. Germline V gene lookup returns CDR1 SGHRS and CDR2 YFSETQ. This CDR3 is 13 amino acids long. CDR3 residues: CASNGQGTDTQYF. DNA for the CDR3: TGCGCCAGCAACGGACAGGGCACAGATACGCAGTATTTT.

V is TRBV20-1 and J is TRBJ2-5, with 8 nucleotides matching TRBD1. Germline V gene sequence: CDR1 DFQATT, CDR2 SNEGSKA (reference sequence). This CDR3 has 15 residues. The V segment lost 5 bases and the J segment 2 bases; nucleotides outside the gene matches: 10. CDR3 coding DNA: TGCAGTGCTTCTCAGGGGGCCCACCAGCAAGAGACCCAGTACTTC. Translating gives CSASQGAHQQETQYF.

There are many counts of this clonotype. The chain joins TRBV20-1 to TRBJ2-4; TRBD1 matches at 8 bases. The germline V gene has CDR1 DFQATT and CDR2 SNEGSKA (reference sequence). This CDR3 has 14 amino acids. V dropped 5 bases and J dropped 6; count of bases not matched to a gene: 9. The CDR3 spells CSAGYRGTGNIQYF. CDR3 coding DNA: TGCAGTGCTGGCTACAGGGGGACGGGAAACATTCAGTACTTC.

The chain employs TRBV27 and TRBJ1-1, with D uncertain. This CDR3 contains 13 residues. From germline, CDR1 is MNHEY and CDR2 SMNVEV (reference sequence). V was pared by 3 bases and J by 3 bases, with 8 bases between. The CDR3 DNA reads TGTGCCAGCAGTTTCGAGAGGGACACTGAAGCTTTCTTT. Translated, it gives CASSFERDTEAFF.

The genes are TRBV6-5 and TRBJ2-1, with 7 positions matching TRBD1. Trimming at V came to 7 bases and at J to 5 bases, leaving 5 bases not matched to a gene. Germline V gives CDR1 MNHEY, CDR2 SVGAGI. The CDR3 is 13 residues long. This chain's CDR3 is CASTSRGNNEQFF. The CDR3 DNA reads TGTGCCAGCACGTCCAGGGGGAACAATGAGCAGTTCTTC.

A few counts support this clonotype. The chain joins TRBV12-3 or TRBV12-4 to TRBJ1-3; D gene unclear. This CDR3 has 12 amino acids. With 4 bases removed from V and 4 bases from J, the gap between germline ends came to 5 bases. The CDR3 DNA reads TGTGCCAGCAGTTACAGCGGAAACACCATATATTTT. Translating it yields CASSYSGNTIYF.

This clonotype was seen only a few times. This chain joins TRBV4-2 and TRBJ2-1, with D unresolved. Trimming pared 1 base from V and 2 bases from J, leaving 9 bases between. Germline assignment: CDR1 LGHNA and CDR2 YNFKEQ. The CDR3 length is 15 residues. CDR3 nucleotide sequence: TGTGCCAGCAGCCAAGCAGCCAACCCCTACAATGAGCAGTTCTTC. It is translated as CASSQAANPYNEQFF.

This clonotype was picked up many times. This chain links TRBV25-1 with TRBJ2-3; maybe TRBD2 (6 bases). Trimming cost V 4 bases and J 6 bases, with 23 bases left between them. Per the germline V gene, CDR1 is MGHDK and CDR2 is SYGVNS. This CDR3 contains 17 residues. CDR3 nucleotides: TGTGCCAGCAGTGCTTTGGCAGGGAGGTATGTTTTGGATACGCAGTATTTT. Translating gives CASSALAGRYVLDTQYF.

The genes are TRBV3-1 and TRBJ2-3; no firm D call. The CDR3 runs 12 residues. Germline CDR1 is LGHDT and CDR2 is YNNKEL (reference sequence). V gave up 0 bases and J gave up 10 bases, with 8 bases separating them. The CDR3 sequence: CASSQDESPQYF. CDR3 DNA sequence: TGTGCCAGCAGCCAAGATGAGTCTCCGCAGTATTTT.